These T cell receptor beta chains were read from a single sample in a study of blood T cell repertoires in COVID-19. Repertoires were generated with immunoSEQ multiplex PCR, while TCRdb's copy carries only in-frame clones and drops some. The table records approximately 16,000 clones, 70% to 80% of them present only once. Sequenced input: peripheral blood. Receptors originate from a human donor in a cohort sampled during active COVID-19. CDR3s leave out the opening cysteine and the closing phenylalanine or tryptophan. Each record gives: V gene, D gene, J gene, CDR3 protein. D genes are given only for firm matches.

v_call: TRBV28; d_call: TRBD2; j_call: TRBJ2-6; cdr3_aa: ASSLRGGSGANVLT
v_call: TRBV6-5; d_call: .; j_call: TRBJ2-2; cdr3_aa: ASRIQSTGELF
v_call: TRBV2; d_call: TRBD2; j_call: TRBJ2-1; cdr3_aa: ASGLALGEQF
v_call: TRBV29-1; d_call: TRBD2; j_call: TRBJ2-3; cdr3_aa: SVEGRGGTTDTQY
v_call: TRBV6-5; d_call: .; j_call: TRBJ1-2; cdr3_aa: ASSYSPSGVRGYT
v_call: TRBV27; d_call: .; j_call: TRBJ2-5; cdr3_aa: ASSLASQETQY
v_call: TRBV19; d_call: .; j_call: TRBJ1-5; cdr3_aa: ASTFQGNNQPQH
v_call: TRBV7-2; d_call: .; j_call: TRBJ2-2; cdr3_aa: ASSLGPGNTGELF
v_call: TRBV5-1; d_call: .; j_call: TRBJ2-2; cdr3_aa: ASSLTGIRVNTGELF
v_call: TRBV7-2; d_call: .; j_call: TRBJ1-6; cdr3_aa: ASIPSGGGSPLH
v_call: TRBV6-2/TRBV6-3; d_call: TRBD1; j_call: TRBJ2-1; cdr3_aa: ASSYRRDRGLSYNEQF
v_call: TRBV7-6; d_call: TRBD2; j_call: TRBJ2-1; cdr3_aa: ASSLWTSAGNEQF
v_call: TRBV19; d_call: TRBD1; j_call: TRBJ1-4; cdr3_aa: ASSRGTGTGDEKLF
v_call: TRBV12-3/TRBV12-4; d_call: .; j_call: TRBJ2-1; cdr3_aa: ASSLPGNNEQF
v_call: TRBV7-3; d_call: .; j_call: TRBJ1-1; cdr3_aa: ASSPQGNTEAF
v_call: TRBV15; d_call: .; j_call: TRBJ2-1; cdr3_aa: ATSTRTDNNEQF
v_call: TRBV3-1/TRBV3-2; d_call: .; j_call: TRBJ1-4; cdr3_aa: ASSLQAGEKLF
v_call: TRBV19; d_call: TRBD1; j_call: TRBJ1-6; cdr3_aa: ASTPGTVHSPLH
v_call: TRBV13; d_call: .; j_call: TRBJ1-6; cdr3_aa: ASSLAGSSNSPLH
v_call: TRBV4-2; d_call: .; j_call: TRBJ2-3; cdr3_aa: ASSQIGTSILNTDTQY
v_call: TRBV10-3; d_call: .; j_call: TRBJ1-5; cdr3_aa: AISKVGAGAGDQPQH
v_call: TRBV6-5; d_call: .; j_call: TRBJ2-7; cdr3_aa: ASSSGPYEQY
v_call: TRBV20-1; d_call: TRBD2; j_call: TRBJ2-7; cdr3_aa: SASRLAGGGDEQY
v_call: TRBV4-1; d_call: .; j_call: TRBJ1-2; cdr3_aa: ASSQVSQGNYGYT
v_call: TRBV21-1; d_call: .; j_call: TRBJ1-5; cdr3_aa: ASSKAGDRGSSNQPQH
v_call: TRBV5-1; d_call: .; j_call: TRBJ2-3; cdr3_aa: ASSLGGLDTDTQY
v_call: TRBV6-6; d_call: .; j_call: TRBJ1-6; cdr3_aa: ASSYEGLRQDSPLH